These T cell receptor beta chains were read from a single sample in a study of blood T cell repertoires in COVID-19. Repertoires were generated with immunoSEQ multiplex PCR, while TCRdb's copy carries only in-frame clones and drops some. The sample lists a few hundred thousand clones; roughly 87% were seen once. The sample was PBMCs or T cells enriched from blood (not recorded which). All receptors derive from a woman aged 25 to 45 who had recovered from COVID-19. Both conserved end residues are trimmed from each CDR3. Fields, in order: V gene, CDR3 protein.

TRBV25-1	ASSEKQGLFNEQF
TRBV7-9	ASSSEGGLGNT
TRBV21-1	ASSSQQDKNEKLF
TRBV28	ASSLSRQGIYGYT
TRBV4-1	ASSPQSGRGNQPQH
TRBV19	ASSKDRGPEAF
TRBV18	ASSRFTSGGTDTQY
TRBV3-1/TRBV3-2	ASSPWTSGGQETQY
TRBV6-5	ASMGQAFGNQPQH
TRBV2	ASEAGTRGWTQY
TRBV20-1	SASSRRAPPDTQY
TRBV5-3	ARSSTGVWNYGYT
TRBV6-5	ASSIRDRGYGYT
TRBV19	ASSTPDITSTDTQY
TRBV6-7	APRRVTPYNEQF
TRBV3-1/TRBV3-2	ASSQGPKGRGLEAF
TRBV2	ASSVQSYEQY
TRBV5-1	ASSLEPEVLLSNTEAF
TRBV7-9	ASSLGLPNTEAF
TRBV19	ASSRGTAAEKLF
TRBV7-9	ASSAGDYGYT
TRBV3-1/TRBV3-2	ASSQDGGAGNQPQH
TRBV4-2	ASSQEPGQGIFDTQY
TRBV3-1/TRBV3-2	ASSQDGRVNTIY
TRBV29-1	SSGQGAYNEQF
TRBV7-2	ASSFRGGDGYTIY
TRBV7-2	ASSLGDRGDTEAF
TRBV11-2	ASSLSPVQGTWGYT
TRBV30	AWSGAGANVLT
TRBV27	ASKLAGGYNEQF
TRBV28	ASSFPGQGEKLF
TRBV11-2	ASSWDSEETQY